This TCR beta chain originates from a study of shared clonotypes between healthy human individuals (dated by TCRdb to 2020 to 2022). For the wider study: Three men and a couple of women, aged 18 to 49 years, made up the cohort. Libraries were prepared and TCR repertoires were sequenced by different laboratories using diverse techniques, in order to increase sequencing depth and limit assay-specific biases. Between about 0.8 and 9 billion PBMCs per donor were obtained by leukapheresis. For each donor, CD4 naive and CD4 memory were each given three plates, CD8 naive was given two plates, and CD8 memory was given one plate. Blood TCR repertoires of a handful of healthy adults were deeply sequenced to estimate repertoire size and the extent of clonotype sharing between individuals. What the authors observed across the whole study: Sampling was restricted to blood, and TCR repertoires in tissue are likely to differ from TCR repertoires in blood. Estimated clonotype richness was generally larger for naive than for memory subsets. Rarefaction of sorted-subset datasets indicated incomplete sequencing despite the large sequencing depth. Because the study included only a small number of donors, the genetic and exposure-history diversity represented was limited. Clonotypes shared by all four sorted-subset donors showed higher generation probabilities than non-shared clonotypes. Based on pairwise subsampling, the degree of clonotype sharing among donors was expected to be affected by sequencing depth. Approximately 5% of naive CD4, around 3.6% of naive CD8, roughly 2.5% of memory CD4, and more than 0.35% of memory CD8 clonotypes were shared across a few donors.

Healthy HIV-negative adults with no recently reported acute infections or vaccinations were included as donors. Every donor was a Caucasian adult living in Nashville, Tennessee, USA. Magnetic negative selection was used to enrich CD4+ T cells, after which naive cells were positively selected on CD45RA and the negative fraction became the memory subset. Blood was obtained by leukapheresis, after which PBMCs were separated by Ficoll-Histopaque density gradient centrifugation and cryopreserved in liquid nitrogen vapor phase. Analytical flow cytometry was used to check the purity and quantity of every magnetically sorted T cell population. Genomic DNA was isolated from every sorted fraction and measured by UV absorbance on a Nanodrop 2000c. Using the deep immunoSEQ assay, TCR CDR3 regions were amplified from genomic DNA by multiplex PCR. For each cell subset, the extracted genomic DNA was distributed evenly across all wells of several immunoSEQ 96-well plates, and each plate served as one replicate. For sorted subsets, about 220 ng of genomic DNA, equivalent to 25,000 to 35,000 T cell genomes, went into each replicate PCR. The purified libraries were quantified using a Qubit 3.0 fluorometer, sized with a Bioanalyzer 2100, and then quantified again using the KAPA Library Quantification kit. Every immunoSEQ 96-well plate was sequenced on a separate single-read 150-cycle Illumina NextSeq 550 flow cell. The published analysis was carried out like this. Because the immunoSEQ output included only junctional sequences and no quality scores, the filtering could not be the same as the filtering used for full-length reads. To assign V/J genes and CDR3, sequences were annotated using PyIR, a Python wrapper for IgBLAST v1.9, with IMGT germline references. Reads were filtered out if the reads had weak V/J assignments (E-value above 1e-6), no CDR3, stop codons, out-of-frame junctions, or ambiguous translated residues. V3J clonotypes were defined by identical inferred V gene, J gene, and CDR3 amino acid sequence. Percentage overlap between repertoires was calculated by dividing the number of shared unique clonotypes by the size of the smaller repertoire. Richness of each repertoire was evaluated using RTK rarefaction, the Chao1 estimator, and Recon v2.1 estimates of unobserved clonotypes. For all TCRbeta clonotypes obtained by the gDNA method from several donors, generation probabilities were computed with OLGA. TCRdb retrieved this table from immuneACCESS and kept in-frame rearrangements only. Not all clones are present; in checked studies, unresolved V genes account for under half, and no reason is known for the remainder. V and J calls and clone size are those listed in that table; D and trimming were worked out from the DNA. The table for this sample lists hundreds of thousands of clones; about 74% of them were counted only once. Over 1.5% of the sample belongs to the ten largest clones.

A note on this clone: Its antigen is unknown. No base quality information exists; no much larger clone differs at one position.

From its cysteine to its phenylalanine, the CDR3 spans 14 amino acids. CDR3 DNA only is kept here, 42 bases in frame from base 1. The V end gives up 3 bases and the J end 2 bases, leaving 1 base in the junction not matched to a gene. CDR1 and CDR2 are read off the germline V gene (reference sequence) as SEHNR and FQNEAQ. The receptor was derived from a woman under 40 in good health. This chain joins TRBV7-9 to TRBJ2-7, with 10 bases in between that match TRBD1. Sample: memory CD4+ T cells sorted from blood. The cell subset or site label for this specimen denotes: CD45RA-negative fraction. The CDR3 is CASSFGTGAYEQYF. The DNA sequence is TGTGCCAGCAGCTTCGGGACAGGGGCCTACGAGCAGTACTTC.